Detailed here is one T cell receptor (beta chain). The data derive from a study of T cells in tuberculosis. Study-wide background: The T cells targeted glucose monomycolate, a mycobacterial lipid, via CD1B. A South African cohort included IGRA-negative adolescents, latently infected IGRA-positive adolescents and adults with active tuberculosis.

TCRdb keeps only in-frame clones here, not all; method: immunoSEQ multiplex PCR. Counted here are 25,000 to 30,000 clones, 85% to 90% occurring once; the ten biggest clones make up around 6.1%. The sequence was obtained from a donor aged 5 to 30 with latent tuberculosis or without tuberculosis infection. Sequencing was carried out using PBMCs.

The CDR3 nucleotides are TGTGCCAGCAGCCGGGGGGGCTCATCCTACGAGCAGTACTTC. Its protein is CASSRGGSSYEQYF. This chain uses TRBV7-2 with TRBJ2-7, with TRBD2 identical over 8 bases. The germline V gene encodes CDR1 SGHTA and CDR2 FQGNSA. The CDR3 is made up of 14 amino acids. V shed 5 bases and J 1 base; nucleotides not matched to a gene: 4.